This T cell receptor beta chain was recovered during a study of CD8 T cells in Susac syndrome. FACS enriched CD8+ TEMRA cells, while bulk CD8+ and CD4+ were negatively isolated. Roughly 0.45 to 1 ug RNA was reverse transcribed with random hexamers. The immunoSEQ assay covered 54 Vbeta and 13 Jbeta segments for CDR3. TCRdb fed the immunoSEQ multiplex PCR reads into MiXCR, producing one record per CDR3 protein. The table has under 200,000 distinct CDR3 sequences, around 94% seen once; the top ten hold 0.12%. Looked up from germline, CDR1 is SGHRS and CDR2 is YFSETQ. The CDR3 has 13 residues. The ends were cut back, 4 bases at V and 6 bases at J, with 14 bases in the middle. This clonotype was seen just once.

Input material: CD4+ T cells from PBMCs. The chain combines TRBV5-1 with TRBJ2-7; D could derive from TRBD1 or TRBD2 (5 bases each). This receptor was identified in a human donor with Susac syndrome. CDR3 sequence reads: CASSPGGEGEQYF. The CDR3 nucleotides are TGCGCCAGCAGCCCTGGGGGAGAGGGCGAGCAGTACTTC.